Below, 9 T cell receptor beta chains from the same sample are listed, as sequenced in a study of radiotherapy plus CTLA-4 blockade in lung cancer. This table comes from immunoSEQ multiplex PCR, and its TCRdb copy is limited to in-frame clones, with some not included. This sample has about 77,000 clones, with roughly 70% found just once. The source material was peripheral blood, sampled from a patient treated with radiotherapy plus ipilimumab. These receptor sequences come from a human donor with non-small cell lung cancer whose response to radiotherapy plus ipilimumab could not be evaluated.

This clone was seen only once. The sample contains more than one DNA sequence encoding this CDR3. The chain couples TRBV5-5 to TRBJ1-2; 12 positions agree with TRBD1. J was trimmed by 2 bases and V by 2 bases; bases with no gene match: 1. The CDR3 is made up of 15 amino acids. CDR1 and CDR2 (germline): SGHKS, YYEKEE (reference sequence). The CDR3 is CASSFGTGGNYGYTF. In DNA, the CDR3 is TGTGCCAGCAGCTTCGGGACAGGGGGCAACTATGGCTACACCTTC. Based on the CDR3 plus reference TRBV5-5 and TRBJ1-2, the full variable domain is DAGVTQSPTHLIKTRGQQVTLRCSPISGHKSVSWYQQVLGQGPQFIFQYYEKEERGRGNFPDRFSARQFPNYSSELNVNALLLGDSALYLCASSFGTGGNYGYTFGSGTRLTVV.

The V call is TRBV28, the J call TRBJ1-2; tentatively, D is TRBD1 (6 bases). This CDR3 is built from 16 residues. Trimming took 4 bases from V and 3 from J, leaving 18 bases between them. Per the germline V gene, CDR1 is MDHEN and CDR2 is SYDVKM. This CDR3 is CASSSPGGTRDYGYTF. CDR3 sequence (DNA): TGTGCCAGCAGTTCGCCGGGGGGCACTCGGGACTATGGCTACACCTTC.

The chain employs TRBV30 and TRBJ2-1; 8 positions match TRBD2. The V and J ends lost 0 bases and 9 bases, in that order; junction bases with no gene match: 7. Germline CDR1 and CDR2: GTSNPN and SVGIG (reference sequence). The CDR3 runs 14 residues. The CDR3 here is CAWSVPGRGGEQFF. For the CDR3, the DNA is TGTGCCTGGAGTGTCCCCGGGAGGGGTGGTGAGCAGTTCTTC.

This chain uses TRBV2 with TRBJ2-2; weak D call: TRBD1 (6 bases). V lost 7 bases and J 1 base, leaving 10 bases between the germline ends. This CDR3 has 14 amino acids. CDR1 is SNHLY and CDR2 is FYNNEI in the germline V gene. This CDR3 reads CASKLTGNTGELFF. The CDR3 coding sequence is TGTGCCAGCAAACTGACAGGGAACACCGGGGAGCTGTTTTTT.

The chain is built from TRBV18 and TRBJ2-5; 9 bases map to TRBD2. The tail of the sequence fits TRBJ2-7 better, so the J call may be wrong. The germline CDR1 and CDR2 sequences are KGHSH and LQKENI. This CDR3 has 16 residues. The CDR3 DNA follows: TGTGCCAGCTCACCCGAAATTAGCGGGAGCTCCTACGAGCAGTACTTC. Encoded protein: CASSPEISGSSYEQYF.

The chain joins TRBV19 to TRBJ1-5, with D maybe TRBD1 (6 bases). Germline V gene sequence: CDR1 LNHDA, CDR2 SQIVND (reference sequence). This CDR3 spans 14 amino acids. Deletions cut 7 bases from V and 6 bases from J, with 16 bases between. CDR3 in amino acids: CASTLGGGFQPQHF. CDR3 DNA sequence: TGTGCCAGTACCTTAGGGGGGGGCTTTCAGCCCCAGCATTTT.

The chain carries TRBV7-2 and TRBJ1-1; D remains unclear. From germline, CDR1 is SGHTA and CDR2 FQGNSA. V dropped 7 bases and J dropped 3 bases, with 12 bases sitting between them. The CDR3 runs 13 residues. The CDR3 DNA reads as TGTGCCAGCAACCAACAGCGGGACACTGAAGCTTTCTTT. This codes for CASNQQRDTEAFF.

In its sample, this clone was seen once. The rearrangement links TRBV7-8 to TRBJ1-1, with D perhaps matching TRBD1 (6 bases). CDR1 and CDR2 from the germline V gene are SGHVS and FQNEAQ. Trimming pared 6 bases from V and 10 bases from J, leaving 21 bases between. The CDR3 has 14 amino acids. The CDR3 reads CASRHILAGGAAFF. CDR3 sequence (DNA): TGTGCCAGCAGACACATCCTGGCGGGGGGCGCAGCTTTCTTT.

The sample holds a few counts of this clone. This chain uses TRBV5-4 with TRBJ2-4; TRBD1 aligns across 8 bases. Germline-derived CDR1 and CDR2 are SGHNT and YYREEE (reference sequence). The CDR3 has 15 amino acids. J was trimmed by 8 bases and V by 3 bases; bases with no gene match: 10. CDR3 protein: CASSSRAGGEDIQYF. The CDR3 DNA reads as TGTGCCAGCAGCTCCCGTGCAGGGGGCGAGGACATTCAGTACTTC.